The 27 T cell receptor beta chains reported below all come from one sample, sequenced in a study of CXCR3-negative and CXCR3-positive naive CD8 T cells. Whole-study results and caveats: More hydrophobic TRB CDR3s occurred in CXCR3-positive than in CXCR3-negative naive cells.

Which antigens these TCRs recognize remains unknown. UMI-labeled TRB cDNA libraries were prepared by 5' RACE. Reprocessing the 5' RACE reads, TCRdb reports a single entry for every CDR3 protein and omits DNA. This sample's table has roughly 140,000 distinct CDR3 sequences. The specimen sequenced was naive CXCR3+ CD8+ T cells from blood. Subset given: CD45RO-CCR7+CD27+CD95- naive CD8+ T cells expressing CXCR3 (TNR3+). Receptor source: a human donor in good health. Some clones in this sample may be carry-over from other donors' samples.

The chain couples TRBV29-1 to TRBJ2-1. There are 11 residues in the CDR3. Germline V gives CDR1 SQVTM, CDR2 ANQGSEA. The chain's CDR3 is CSVLQYNEQFF.

This chain connects TRBV7-6 to TRBJ1-1; without DNA, the TCRdb call of TRBD1 cannot be checked. CDR3 length: 13 amino acids. Germline V gene sequence: CDR1 SGHVS, CDR2 FNYEAQ. CDR3 loop: CASSWTGASEAFF.

This chain's CDR3 is CASGLTEGGYTF. The chain joins TRBV5-1 to TRBJ1-2; without DNA, the TCRdb call of TRBD1 cannot be checked. Germline assignment: CDR1 SGHRS and CDR2 YFSETQ. This CDR3 spans 12 amino acids.

V usage is TRBV7-9 and J usage is TRBJ1-1. The CDR3 length is 12 residues. Germline V gene sequence: CDR1 SEHNR, CDR2 FQNEAQ (reference sequence). The CDR3 loop is CASTRGNTEAFF.

V gene TRBV7-7 combines with J gene TRBJ2-1; TCRdb gives TRBD1 as the D gene, but with no DNA this cannot be confirmed. The germline V gene encodes CDR1 SSHAT and CDR2 FNYEAQ (reference sequence). The CDR3 sequence is 12 residues long. CDR3 sequence reads: CASSRGQGEQFF.

The rearrangement joins TRBV4-1 to TRBJ2-5; TCRdb selects TRBD1, and the lack of DNA leaves this call unchecked. The CDR3 has 14 residues. Germline values: CDR1 MGHRA, CDR2 YSYEKL. Here the CDR3 reads CASSPEQGEETQYF.

This chain joins TRBV28 and TRBJ2-7; TCRdb's D call of TRBD1 is untestable without DNA. This CDR3 has 12 residues. Germline assignment: CDR1 MDHEN and CDR2 SYDVKM. CDR3 region: CAARGQGTMGYF.

J is TRBJ1-5 and V is TRBV3-1. The CDR3 covers 16 residues. Germline CDR1 and CDR2: LGHDT and YNNKEL (reference sequence). CDR3 amino acids: CASSQLDPHGNQPQHF.

The rearrangement links TRBV29-1 to TRBJ1-2. This CDR3 region has 11 residues. Looked up from germline, CDR1 is SQVTM and CDR2 is ANQGSEA. CDR3 loop: CSVEKLGGYTF.

This chain uses TRBV20-1 with TRBJ2-7. CDR1 and CDR2 (germline): DFQATT, SNEGSKA (reference sequence). CDR3 size: 14 residues. This CDR3 is CSARDGSETYEQYF.

The rearrangement joins TRBV29-1 to TRBJ2-3; with no DNA, the TCRdb D assignment of TRBD1 cannot be verified. CDR1 and CDR2 from the germline V gene are SQVTM and ANQGSEA. CDR3 length: 13 residues. The chain's CDR3 is CSAERGDTDTQYF.

The chain joins TRBV29-1 to TRBJ2-3; with no DNA, the TCRdb D assignment of TRBD1 cannot be verified. This CDR3 is built from 13 residues. CDR1 is SQVTM and CDR2 is ANQGSEA in the germline V gene. CDR3 loop: CSVEVQGRDTQYF.

This chain links TRBV5-1 with TRBJ2-7; TCRdb outputs TRBD2, but without DNA this stays unchecked. In germline, CDR1 is SGHRS, CDR2 YFSETQ. This CDR3 has 14 amino acids. The CDR3 is CASSSLGGTYEQYF.

V gene TRBV5-4 combines with J gene TRBJ2-5; TCRdb picks TRBD1, but there is no DNA to check that call. This CDR3 spans 15 amino acids. Germline V lookup: CDR1 SGHNT, CDR2 YYREEE (reference sequence). CDR3 in amino acids: CASSFFYRAEETQYF.

The V gene is TRBV21-1, the J gene TRBJ1-5; TCRdb calls TRBD1, which cannot be checked without DNA. TRBV21-1 is a documented pseudogene. The CDR3 is made up of 16 amino acids. The CDR3 protein is CASSKYRRQNNQPQHF.

The rearrangement links TRBV29-1 to TRBJ2-5; TCRdb lists TRBD1, though no DNA is available to test this call. The CDR3 extends over 15 amino acids. Germline V gives CDR1 SQVTM, CDR2 ANQGSEA. This CDR3 reads CSVEGGPMRGETQYF.

This chain uses TRBV7-9 with TRBJ1-3. CDR1 is SEHNR, CDR2 FQNEAQ, per germline (reference sequence). The CDR3 consists of 14 residues. The CDR3 spells CASSFNLGLSPTDF.

This chain connects TRBV28 to TRBJ1-1. The V gene's germline CDR1 is MDHEN and CDR2 SYDVKM. This CDR3 region has 14 residues. CDR3: CASSLSGSNTEAFF.

The CDR3 protein is CASSQMLLGDESYEQYF. The genes are TRBV4-3 and TRBJ2-7; TCRdb lists TRBD2, though no DNA is available to test this call. From germline, CDR1 is LGHNA and CDR2 YSLEER. CDR3 size: 17 residues.

The chain uses TRBV7-9 and TRBJ2-7. There are 15 residues in the CDR3. In germline, CDR1 is SEHNR, CDR2 FQNEAQ (reference sequence). CDR3 residues: CASSLETGGSYEQYF.

The V call is TRBV20-1, the J call TRBJ2-1. The CDR3 has 12 residues. CDR1 is DFQATT and CDR2 is SNEGSKA in the germline V gene (reference sequence). The chain's CDR3 is CSGRSSYNEQFF.

This chain uses TRBV2 with TRBJ2-7; the TCRdb D gene call, TRBD1, has no DNA to confirm it. Germline V gene lookup returns CDR1 SNHLY and CDR2 FYNNEI. This CDR3 contains 12 residues. The CDR3 spells CASTGGSYEQYF.

This sequence joins TRBV29-1 and TRBJ2-7; checking the TCRdb D call of TRBD2 is not possible without DNA. The CDR3 contains 16 residues. Germline CDR1 is SQVTM and CDR2 is ANQGSEA. CDR3 protein: CSVEEILAGASYEQYF.

The chain couples TRBV5-1 to TRBJ2-7; the D call of TRBD2 rests on TCRdb alone, since no DNA is present to check it. Germline CDR1 SGHRS, CDR2 YFSETQ. This CDR3 is built from 15 residues. CDR3 sequence: CASSQPQGYPYEQYF.

V gene TRBV7-9 combines with J gene TRBJ2-1; the TCRdb call, TRBD1, lacks DNA for checking. This CDR3 comprises 17 residues. Per germline, CDR1 SEHNR and CDR2 FQNEAQ (reference sequence). The CDR3 is CASRFTREVRGDNEQFF.

The chain uses TRBV29-1 and TRBJ2-7; TCRdb's assignment of TRBD1 cannot be checked, as there is no DNA. Germline CDR1 SQVTM, CDR2 ANQGSEA. The CDR3 extends over 13 amino acids. This CDR3 reads CSVPGQDLYEQYF.

The chain carries TRBV29-1 and TRBJ2-1; the D call of TRBD1 rests on TCRdb alone, since no DNA is present to check it. The germline V gene has CDR1 SQVTM and CDR2 ANQGSEA. CDR3 length equals 13 residues. This CDR3 is CSVEDPGYDEQFF.